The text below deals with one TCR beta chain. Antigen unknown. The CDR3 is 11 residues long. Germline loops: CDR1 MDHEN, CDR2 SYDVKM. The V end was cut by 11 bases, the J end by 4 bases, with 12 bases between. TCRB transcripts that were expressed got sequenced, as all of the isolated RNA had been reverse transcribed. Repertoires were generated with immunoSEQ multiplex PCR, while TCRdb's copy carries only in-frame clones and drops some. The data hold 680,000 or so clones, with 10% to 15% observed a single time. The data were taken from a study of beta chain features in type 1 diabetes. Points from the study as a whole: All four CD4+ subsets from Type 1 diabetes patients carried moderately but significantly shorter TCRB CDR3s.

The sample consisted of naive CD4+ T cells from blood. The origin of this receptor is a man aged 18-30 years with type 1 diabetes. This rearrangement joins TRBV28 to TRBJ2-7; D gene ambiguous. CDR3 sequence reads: CASRTAYEQYF. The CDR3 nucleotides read TGTGCCTCCCGGACCGCGTACGAGCAGTACTTC.